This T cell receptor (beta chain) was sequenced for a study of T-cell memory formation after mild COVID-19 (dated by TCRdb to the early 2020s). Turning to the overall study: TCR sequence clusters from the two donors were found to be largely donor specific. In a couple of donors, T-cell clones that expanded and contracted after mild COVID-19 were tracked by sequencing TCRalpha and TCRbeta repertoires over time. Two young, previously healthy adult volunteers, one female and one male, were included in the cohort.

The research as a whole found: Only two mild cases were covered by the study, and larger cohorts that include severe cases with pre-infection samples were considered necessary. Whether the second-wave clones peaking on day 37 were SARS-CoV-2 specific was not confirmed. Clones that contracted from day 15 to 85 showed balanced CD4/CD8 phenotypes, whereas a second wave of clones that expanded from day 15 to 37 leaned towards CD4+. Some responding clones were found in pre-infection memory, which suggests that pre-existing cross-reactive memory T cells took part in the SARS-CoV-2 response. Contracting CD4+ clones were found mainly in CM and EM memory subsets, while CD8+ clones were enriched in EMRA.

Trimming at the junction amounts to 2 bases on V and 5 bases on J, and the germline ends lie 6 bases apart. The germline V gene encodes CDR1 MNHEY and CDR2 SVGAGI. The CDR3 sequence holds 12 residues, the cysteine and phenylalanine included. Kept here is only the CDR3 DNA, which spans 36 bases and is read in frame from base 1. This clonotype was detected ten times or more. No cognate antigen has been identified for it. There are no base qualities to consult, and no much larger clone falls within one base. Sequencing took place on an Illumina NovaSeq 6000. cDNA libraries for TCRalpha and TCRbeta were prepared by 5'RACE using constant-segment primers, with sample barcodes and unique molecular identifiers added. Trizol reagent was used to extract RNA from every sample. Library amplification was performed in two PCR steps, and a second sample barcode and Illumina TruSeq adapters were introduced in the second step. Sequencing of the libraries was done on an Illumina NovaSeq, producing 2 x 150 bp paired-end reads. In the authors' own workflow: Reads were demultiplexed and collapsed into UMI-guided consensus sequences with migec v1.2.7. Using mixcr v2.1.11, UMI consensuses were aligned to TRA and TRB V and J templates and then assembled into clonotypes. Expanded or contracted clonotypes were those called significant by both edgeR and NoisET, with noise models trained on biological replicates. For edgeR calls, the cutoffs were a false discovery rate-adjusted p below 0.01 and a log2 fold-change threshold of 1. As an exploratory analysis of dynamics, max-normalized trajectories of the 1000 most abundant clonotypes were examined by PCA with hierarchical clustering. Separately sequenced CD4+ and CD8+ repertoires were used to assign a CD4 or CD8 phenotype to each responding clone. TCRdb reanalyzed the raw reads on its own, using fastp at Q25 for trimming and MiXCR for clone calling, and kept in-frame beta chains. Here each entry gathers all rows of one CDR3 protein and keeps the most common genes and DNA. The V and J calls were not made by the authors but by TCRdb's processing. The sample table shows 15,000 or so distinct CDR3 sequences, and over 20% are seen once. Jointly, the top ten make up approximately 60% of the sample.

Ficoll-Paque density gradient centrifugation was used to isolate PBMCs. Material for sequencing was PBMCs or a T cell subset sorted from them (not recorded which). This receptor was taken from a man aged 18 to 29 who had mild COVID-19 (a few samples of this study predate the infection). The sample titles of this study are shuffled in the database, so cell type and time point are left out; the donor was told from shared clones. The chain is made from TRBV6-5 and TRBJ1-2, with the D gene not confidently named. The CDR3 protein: CASSYGGYGYTF. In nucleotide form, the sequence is TGTGCCAGCAGTTACGGAGGGTATGGCTACACCTTC.